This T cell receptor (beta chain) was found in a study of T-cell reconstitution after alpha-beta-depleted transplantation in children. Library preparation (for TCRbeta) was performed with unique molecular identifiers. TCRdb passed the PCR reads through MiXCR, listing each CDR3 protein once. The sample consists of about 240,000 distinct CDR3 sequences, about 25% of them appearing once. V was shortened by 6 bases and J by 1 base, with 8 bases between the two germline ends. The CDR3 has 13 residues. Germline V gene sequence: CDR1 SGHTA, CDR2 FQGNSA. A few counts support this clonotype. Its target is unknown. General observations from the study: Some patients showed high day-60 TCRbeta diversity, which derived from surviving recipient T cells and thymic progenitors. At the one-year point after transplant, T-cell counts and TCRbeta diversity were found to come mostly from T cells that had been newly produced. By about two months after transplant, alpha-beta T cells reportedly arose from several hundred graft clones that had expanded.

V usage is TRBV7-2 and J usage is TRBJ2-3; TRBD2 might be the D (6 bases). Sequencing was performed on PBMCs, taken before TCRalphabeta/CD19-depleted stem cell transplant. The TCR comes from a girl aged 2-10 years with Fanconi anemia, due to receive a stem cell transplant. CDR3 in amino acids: CASRQRGTDTQYF. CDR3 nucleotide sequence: TGTGCCAGCAGACAGCGGGGCACAGATACGCAGTATTTT.